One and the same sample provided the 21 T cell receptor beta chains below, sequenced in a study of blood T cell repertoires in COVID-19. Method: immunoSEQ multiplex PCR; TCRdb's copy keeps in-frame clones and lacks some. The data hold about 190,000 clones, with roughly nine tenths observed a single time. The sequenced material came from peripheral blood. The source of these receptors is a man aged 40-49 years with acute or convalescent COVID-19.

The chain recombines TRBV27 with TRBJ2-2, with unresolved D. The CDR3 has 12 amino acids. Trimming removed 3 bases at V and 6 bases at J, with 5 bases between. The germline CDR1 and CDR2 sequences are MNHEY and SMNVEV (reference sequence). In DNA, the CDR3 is TGTGCCAGCAGTTTTCCTCCCGGGGAGCTGTTTTTT. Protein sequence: CASSFPPGELFF.

The CDR3 bases are TGTGCCTGGAGTGGAGGTACCGGGGAGCTGTTTTTT. Translation: CAWSGGTGELFF. The rearrangement links TRBV30 to TRBJ2-2, with D unresolved. Trimming stripped 1 base from V and 5 bases from J, with 5 bases between. This CDR3 contains 12 residues. Germline CDR1 reads GTSNPN; CDR2 reads SVGIG (reference sequence).

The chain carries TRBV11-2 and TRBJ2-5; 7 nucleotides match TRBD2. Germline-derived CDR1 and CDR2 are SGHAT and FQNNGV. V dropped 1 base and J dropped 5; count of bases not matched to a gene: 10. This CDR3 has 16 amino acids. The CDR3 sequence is CASSLAGRGSVETQYF. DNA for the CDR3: TGTGCCAGCAGCTTAGCGGGGCGGGGGTCCGTGGAGACCCAGTACTTC.

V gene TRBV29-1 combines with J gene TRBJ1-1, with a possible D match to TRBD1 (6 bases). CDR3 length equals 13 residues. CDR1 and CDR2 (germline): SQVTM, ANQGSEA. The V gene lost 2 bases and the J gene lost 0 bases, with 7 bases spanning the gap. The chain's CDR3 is CSVEQGLNTEAFF. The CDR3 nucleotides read TGCAGCGTTGAACAGGGGTTGAACACTGAAGCTTTCTTT.

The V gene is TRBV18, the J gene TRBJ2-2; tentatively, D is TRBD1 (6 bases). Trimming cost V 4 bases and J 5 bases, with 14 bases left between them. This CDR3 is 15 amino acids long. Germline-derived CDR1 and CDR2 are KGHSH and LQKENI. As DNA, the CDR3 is TGTGCCAGCTCACTAGAACAGGGACGAACCGGGGAGCTGTTTTTT. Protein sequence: CASSLEQGRTGELFF.

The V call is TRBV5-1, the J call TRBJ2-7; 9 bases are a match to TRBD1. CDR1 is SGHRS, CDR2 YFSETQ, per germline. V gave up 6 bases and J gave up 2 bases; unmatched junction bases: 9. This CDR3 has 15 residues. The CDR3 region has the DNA TGCGCCAGCACCTCAACCGGGACAGGGACCTACGAGCAGTACTTC. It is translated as CASTSTGTGTYEQYF.

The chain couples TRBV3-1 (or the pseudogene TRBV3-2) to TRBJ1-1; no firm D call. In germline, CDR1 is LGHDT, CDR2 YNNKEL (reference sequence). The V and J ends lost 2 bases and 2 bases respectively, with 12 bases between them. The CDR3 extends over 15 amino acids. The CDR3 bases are TGTGCCAGCAGCCAATGGCCACAGTTAAACACTGAAGCTTTCTTT. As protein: CASSQWPQLNTEAFF.

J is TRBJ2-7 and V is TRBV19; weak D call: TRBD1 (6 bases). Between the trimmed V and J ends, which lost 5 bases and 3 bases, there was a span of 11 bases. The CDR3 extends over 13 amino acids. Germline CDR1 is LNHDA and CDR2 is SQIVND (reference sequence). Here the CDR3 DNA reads TGTGCCAGTAGTCGACAGGCCGACTACGAGCAGTACTTC. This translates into CASSRQADYEQYF.

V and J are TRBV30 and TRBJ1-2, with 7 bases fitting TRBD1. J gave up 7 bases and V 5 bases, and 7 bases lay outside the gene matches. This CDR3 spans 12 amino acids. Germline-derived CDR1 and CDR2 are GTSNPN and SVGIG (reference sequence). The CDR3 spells CAWDRDRSGYTF. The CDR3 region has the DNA TGTGCCTGGGACAGGGATCGGAGTGGCTACACCTTC.

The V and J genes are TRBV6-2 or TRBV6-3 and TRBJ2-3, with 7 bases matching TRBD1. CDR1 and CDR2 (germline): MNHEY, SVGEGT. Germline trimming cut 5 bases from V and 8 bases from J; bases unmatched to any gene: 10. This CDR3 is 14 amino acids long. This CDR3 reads CASSVTGSMGTQYF. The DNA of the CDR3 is TGTGCCAGCAGTGTGACAGGGAGTATGGGTACGCAGTATTTT.

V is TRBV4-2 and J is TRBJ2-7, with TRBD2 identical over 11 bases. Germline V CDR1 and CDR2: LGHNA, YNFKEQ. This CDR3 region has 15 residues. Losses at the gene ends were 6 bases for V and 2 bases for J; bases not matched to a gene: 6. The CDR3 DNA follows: TGTGCCAGCAGACCTAGCGGGGGGCCCACCTACGAGCAGTACTTC. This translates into CASRPSGGPTYEQYF.

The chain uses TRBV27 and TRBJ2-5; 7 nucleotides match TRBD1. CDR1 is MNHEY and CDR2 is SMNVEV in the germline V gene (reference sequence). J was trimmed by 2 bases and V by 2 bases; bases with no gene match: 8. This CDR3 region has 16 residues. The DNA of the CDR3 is TGTGCCAGCAGTTTAGCTAACAGGGGTGGACAAGAGACCCAGTACTTC. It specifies CASSLANRGGQETQYF.

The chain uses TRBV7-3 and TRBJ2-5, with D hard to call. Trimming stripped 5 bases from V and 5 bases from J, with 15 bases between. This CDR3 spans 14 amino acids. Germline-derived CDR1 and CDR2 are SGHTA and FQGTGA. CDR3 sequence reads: CASSPRPDGETQYF. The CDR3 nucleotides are TGTGCCAGCAGCCCCAGGCCAGATGGGGAGACCCAGTACTTC.

CDR3 in amino acids: CASSSGTGVQETQYF. CDR3 nucleotides: TGCGCCAGCAGCTCCGGGACAGGGGTCCAAGAGACCCAGTACTTC. The V call is TRBV5-1, the J call TRBJ2-5; 10 bases line up with TRBD1. This CDR3 comprises 15 residues. Losses at the gene ends were 3 bases for V and 1 base for J; bases not matched to a gene: 3. The V gene's germline CDR1 is SGHRS and CDR2 YFSETQ.

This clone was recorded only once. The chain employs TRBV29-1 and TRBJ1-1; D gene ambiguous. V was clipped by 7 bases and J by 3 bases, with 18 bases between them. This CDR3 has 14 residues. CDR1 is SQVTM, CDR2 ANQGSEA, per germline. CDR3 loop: CSAGGPPRHTEAFF. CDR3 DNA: TGCAGCGCTGGAGGTCCCCCCCGGCACACTGAAGCTTTCTTT.

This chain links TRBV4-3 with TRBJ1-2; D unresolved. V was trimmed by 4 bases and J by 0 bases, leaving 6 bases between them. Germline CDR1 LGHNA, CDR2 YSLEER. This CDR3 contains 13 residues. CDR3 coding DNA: TGCGCCAGCAGCCTCAGATCTAACTATGGCTACACCTTC. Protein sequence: CASSLRSNYGYTF.

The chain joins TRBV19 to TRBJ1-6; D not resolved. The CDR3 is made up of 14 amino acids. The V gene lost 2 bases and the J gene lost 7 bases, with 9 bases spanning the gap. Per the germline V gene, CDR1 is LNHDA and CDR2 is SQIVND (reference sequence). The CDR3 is CASSIRLGNSPLHF. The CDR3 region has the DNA TGTGCCAGTAGTATACGACTTGGGAATTCACCCCTCCACTTT. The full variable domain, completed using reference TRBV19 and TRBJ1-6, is DGGITQSPKYLFRKEGQNVTLSCEQNLNHDAMYWYRQDPGQGLRLIYYSQIVNDFQKGDIAEGYSVSREKKESFPLTVTSAQKNPTAFYLCASSIRLGNSPLHFGNGTRLTVT.

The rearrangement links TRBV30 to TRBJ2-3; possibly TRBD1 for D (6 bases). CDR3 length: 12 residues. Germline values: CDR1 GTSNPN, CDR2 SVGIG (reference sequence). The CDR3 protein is CAGGAGTDTQYF. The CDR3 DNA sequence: TGTGCTGGGGGCGCGGGCACAGATACGCAGTATTTT.

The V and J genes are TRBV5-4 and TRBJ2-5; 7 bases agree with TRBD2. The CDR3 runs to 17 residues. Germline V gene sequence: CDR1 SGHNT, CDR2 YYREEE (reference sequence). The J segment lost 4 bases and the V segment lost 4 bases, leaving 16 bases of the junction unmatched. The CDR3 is CASSEGLQKSGGETQYF. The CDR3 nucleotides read TGTGCCAGCAGCGAGGGACTGCAGAAGTCGGGGGGAGAGACCCAGTACTTC.

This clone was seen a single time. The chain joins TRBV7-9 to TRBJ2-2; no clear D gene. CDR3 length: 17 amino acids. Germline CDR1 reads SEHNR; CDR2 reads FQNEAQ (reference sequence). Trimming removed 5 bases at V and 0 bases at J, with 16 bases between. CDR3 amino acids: CASSRLEDTANTGELFF. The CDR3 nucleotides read TGTGCCAGCAGCCGCTTAGAAGACACGGCGAACACCGGGGAGCTGTTTTTT.

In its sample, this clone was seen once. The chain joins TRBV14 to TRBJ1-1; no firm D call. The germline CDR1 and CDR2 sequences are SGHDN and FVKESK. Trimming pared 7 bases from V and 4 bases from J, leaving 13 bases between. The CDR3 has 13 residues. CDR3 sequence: CASTEQLGTEAFF. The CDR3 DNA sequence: TGTGCCAGCACCGAACAGTTGGGCACTGAAGCTTTCTTT.